The 13 T cell receptor beta chains below come from one sample, sequenced in a study of cytomegalovirus exposure and HLA in healthy donors. Here immunoSEQ multiplex PCR was the method, and the copy in TCRdb shows in-frame clones only, minus some. The data show roughly 280,000 clones, 80% to 90% seen once. Sequencing was performed on PBMCs. All receptors come from a woman aged 18-29 years in good health and CMV-seronegative.

This sequence joins TRBV4-1 and TRBJ1-1; D not certain. The V gene's germline CDR1 is MGHRA and CDR2 YSYEKL. The CDR3 runs to 13 residues. V was cut by 5 bases and J by 2 bases, with 9 bases left in between. This CDR3 reads CASSGRVNTEAFF. The CDR3 nucleotides read TGCGCCAGCAGCGGGAGGGTCAACACTGAAGCTTTCTTT.

This clone occurred a few times. DNA of the CDR3: TGTGCCTGGAGCATACAGCGGGCAGGTCAGCCCCAGCATTTT. Its translation is CAWSIQRAGQPQHF. This chain links TRBV30 with TRBJ1-5; D is unclear. Trimming stripped 3 bases from V and 6 bases from J, with 15 bases between. This CDR3 has 14 amino acids. In germline, CDR1 is GTSNPN, CDR2 SVGIG (reference sequence).

The chain links TRBV4-1 to TRBJ1-2; no clear D. The CDR3 consists of 14 residues. Germline CDR1 MGHRA, CDR2 YSYEKL. V lost 1 base, J lost 1 base, and 7 bases lay in between. CDR3 coding DNA: TGCGCCAGCAGCCAAGTTTCCAGTAACTATGGCTACACCTTC. Amino acids: CASSQVSSNYGYTF.

V gene TRBV2 combines with J gene TRBJ1-2; 7 bases are a match to TRBD1. V trimming: 6 bases; J trimming: 4 bases; junction bases outside the gene matches: 8. CDR3 length: 14 residues. Germline CDR1 is SNHLY and CDR2 is FYNNEI. In nucleotides, the CDR3 is TGTGCCAGCAGGAGCCGGACAGGAGGCTATGGCTACACCTTC. Amino acid sequence: CASRSRTGGYGYTF.

V and J are TRBV5-6 and TRBJ2-7; 13 bases map to TRBD2. The CDR3 loop spans 15 amino acids. V trimming: 3 bases; J trimming: 3 bases; junction bases outside the gene matches: 3. Germline lookup yields CDR1 SGHDT and CDR2 YYEEEE. CDR3 protein: CASSSRTSGSYEQYF. CDR3 DNA sequence: TGTGCCAGCAGCTCCCGGACTAGCGGGAGCTACGAGCAGTACTTC.

The chain links TRBV10-1 to TRBJ1-2; 7 nucleotides align to TRBD1. The CDR3 spans 14 residues. The V gene end was trimmed by 3 bases and the J gene end by 8 bases; junction bases not matched to a gene: 9. Germline CDR1 reads WNHNN; CDR2 reads SYGVQD (reference sequence). CDR3 residues: CASSDGTEGGGYTF. The DNA of the CDR3 is TGCGCCAGCAGTGATGGGACAGAAGGAGGGGGCTACACCTTC.

This clone has a single count. V gene TRBV5-4 combines with J gene TRBJ2-5; TRBD2 matches at 10 bases. V lost 3 bases and J lost 2; bases outside the gene matches: 4. The germline V gene has CDR1 SGHNT and CDR2 YYREEE (reference sequence). The CDR3 extends over 15 amino acids. As DNA, the CDR3 is TGTGCCAGCAGCTCAGCGGGGGGGCGGCAAGAGACCCAGTACTTC. Protein: CASSSAGGRQETQYF.

The chain carries TRBV7-9 and TRBJ1-2; 10 bases map to TRBD1. J was trimmed by 7 bases and V by 3 bases; bases with no gene match: 5. This CDR3 is 14 amino acids long. Per germline, CDR1 SEHNR and CDR2 FQNEAQ (reference sequence). The CDR3 coding sequence is TGTGCCAGCAGCTTGGGACAGGGGCTGACTGGCTACACCTTC. This translates into CASSLGQGLTGYTF.

The rearrangement joins TRBV5-1 to TRBJ2-3, with 11 bases matching TRBD2. Germline V gene data show CDR1 as SGHRS and CDR2 as YFSETQ. The CDR3 consists of 16 residues. The ends lost 3 bases at V and 2 bases at J; junction bases unmatched: 5. Here the CDR3 reads CASSWIAGGNTDTQYF. The CDR3, as DNA: TGCGCCAGCAGCTGGATAGCGGGAGGGAACACAGATACGCAGTATTTT.

This chain joins TRBV7-8 and TRBJ2-1; no firm D call. The V end lost 5 bases, the J end lost 0 bases, and 20 bases lay between the germline ends. The germline V gene has CDR1 SGHVS and CDR2 FQNEAQ. The CDR3 is made up of 18 amino acids. The CDR3 loop reads CASSVELYSPSSYNEQFF. The CDR3 bases are TGTGCCAGCAGCGTAGAGCTCTATTCGCCTAGCTCCTACAATGAGCAGTTCTTC.

This chain links TRBV6-5 with TRBJ2-7, with 12 bases matching TRBD1. The length of the CDR3 is 15 residues. CDR1 and CDR2 from the germline V gene are MNHEY and SVGAGI. J was trimmed by 8 bases and V by 6 bases; bases with no gene match: 11. The CDR3 loop is CASSQPGTGGSQQYF. CDR3 in DNA: TGTGCCAGCAGCCAGCCCGGGACAGGGGGCTCGCAGCAGTACTTC.

V usage is TRBV9 and J usage is TRBJ1-3; TRBD1 might be the D (6 bases). CDR1 and CDR2 (germline): SGDLS, YYNGEE. Deletions cut 4 bases from V and 0 bases from J, with 14 bases between. The CDR3 extends over 16 amino acids. CDR3 bases: TGTGCCAGCAGCTACCGCGACAGGTACTCTGGAAACACCATATATTTT. As protein: CASSYRDRYSGNTIYF. Using reference TRBV9 and TRBJ1-3 for the parts outside the CDR3, the full variable domain is DSGVTQTPKHLITATGQRVTLRCSPRSGDLSVYWYQQSLDQGLQFLIQYYNGEERAKGNILERFSAQQFPDLHSELNLSSLELGDSALYFCASSYRDRYSGNTIYFGEGSWLTVV.

On this clone itself: At the DNA level, this CDR3 is encoded by other sequences in the same sample as well. The chain employs TRBV5-1 and TRBJ1-2; possible D gene TRBD1, 6 bases. Trimming removed 2 bases from V and 4 bases from J, with 6 bases in between. This CDR3 has 12 residues. The germline gives CDR1 SGHRS, CDR2 YFSETQ. The CDR3 is CASSLQGYGYTF. CDR3 nucleotides: TGCGCCAGCAGCTTACAGGGCTATGGCTACACCTTC.